These 5 T cell receptor beta chains were all obtained from the same sample, sequenced in a study of T cell responses to AZD1222 COVID-19 vaccine. The method was immunoSEQ multiplex PCR; TCRdb's version includes in-frame clones alone and lacks a portion of them. The sample holds approximately 84,000 clones; roughly 85% are singletons and the top ten take 1.3%. The source was peripheral blood, collected 28 days after the second AZD1222 dose. Receptor source: an adult who received the AZD1222 COVID-19 vaccine.

This clone was seen a single time. The chain couples TRBV12-3 or TRBV12-4 to TRBJ1-1; D gene ambiguous. The CDR3 runs to 13 residues. V was shortened by 6 bases and J by 0 bases, with 8 bases between the two germline ends. The CDR3 loop reads CASSQSLNTEAFF. In DNA, the CDR3 is TGTGCCAGCAGCCAGAGTCTGAACACTGAAGCTTTCTTT.

The chain recombines TRBV3-1 (or the pseudogene TRBV3-2) with TRBJ1-4; no definite D call. V was cut by 1 base and J by 4 bases, with 7 bases left in between. This CDR3 region has 14 residues. Germline CDR1 is LGHDT and CDR2 is YNNKEL (reference sequence). For the CDR3, the DNA is TGTGCCAGCAGCCAAGGCCCGAATAATGAAAAACTGTTTTTT. This encodes CASSQGPNNEKLFF.

In DNA form, the CDR3 reads TGCGCCAGCAGCCAGGAGAGGTCTAGGCAATACGAGCAGTACTTC. The encoded protein is CASSQERSRQYEQYF. The chain employs TRBV4-1 and TRBJ2-7; D is unclear. Germline assignment: CDR1 MGHRA and CDR2 YSYEKL. V lost 3 bases, J lost 4 bases, and 16 bases lay in between. The CDR3 loop spans 15 amino acids.

This clone was seen more than once but under ten times. V is TRBV11-2 and J is TRBJ2-3, with D unclear. Germline-derived CDR1 and CDR2 are SGHAT and FQNNGV. Trimming shortened V by 0 bases and J by 3 bases, and 7 bases separated the two germline ends. The CDR3 is made up of 14 amino acids. CDR3 sequence reads: CASSLDLSTDTQYF. DNA for the CDR3: TGTGCCAGCAGCTTAGATTTGTCTACAGATACGCAGTATTTT.

The V and J genes are TRBV7-7 and TRBJ2-2; D unresolved. The V gene lost 5 bases and the J gene lost 3 bases, with 16 bases spanning the gap. The CDR3 covers 16 residues. Per the germline V gene, CDR1 is SSHAT and CDR2 is FNYEAQ (reference sequence). The CDR3 loop is CASSHASSVHTGELFF. CDR3 bases: TGTGCCAGCAGCCATGCTTCCAGTGTACACACCGGGGAGCTGTTTTTT. Drawing the rest from reference TRBV7-7 and TRBJ2-2, the complete variable domain is GAGVSQSPRYKVTKRGQDVTLRCDPISSHATLYWYQQALGQGPEFLTYFNYEAQPDKSGLPSDRFSAERPEGSISTLTIQRTEQRDSAMYRCASSHASSVHTGELFFGEGSRLTVL.